This T cell receptor beta chain is drawn from a study of control samples from healthy donors and cancer patients. The V end was cut by 1 base, the J end by 5 bases, with 15 bases between. CDR1 is KGHSH, CDR2 LQKENI, per germline. The CDR3 loop spans 15 amino acids. TCRdb's table, derived via immunoSEQ multiplex PCR, lists solely in-frame clones and lacks some. The sample lists about 170,000 clones; 80% to 90% were seen once. Sequences were obtained from blood. The V call is TRBV18, the J call TRBJ2-7; possible D gene TRBD1, 6 bases. This TCR was sampled from a man aged 30 to 45 in good health. This CDR3 is CASSPLQSAGDEQYF. The CDR3 nucleotides are TGTGCCAGCTCACCACTACAGTCGGCAGGGGACGAGCAGTACTTC.